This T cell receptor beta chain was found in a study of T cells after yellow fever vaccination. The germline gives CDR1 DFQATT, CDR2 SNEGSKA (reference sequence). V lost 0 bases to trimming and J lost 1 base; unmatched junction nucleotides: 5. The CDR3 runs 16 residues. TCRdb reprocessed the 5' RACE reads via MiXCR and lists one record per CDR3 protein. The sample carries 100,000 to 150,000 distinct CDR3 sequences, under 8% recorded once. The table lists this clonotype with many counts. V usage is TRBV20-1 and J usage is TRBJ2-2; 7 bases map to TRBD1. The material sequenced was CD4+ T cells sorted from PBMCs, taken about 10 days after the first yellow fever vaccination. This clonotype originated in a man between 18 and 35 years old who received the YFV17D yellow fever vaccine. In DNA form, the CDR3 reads TGCAGTGCTAGAGATCCACGGACAGGGAACACCGGGGAGCTGTTTTTT. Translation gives CSARDPRTGNTGELFF.